The 7 T cell receptor beta chains listed next were all sequenced from one sample in a study of CD8+CD57+ T cells in acquired aplastic anemia. Using genomic DNA as the template, TCR beta VDJ and CDR3 profiling was carried out. A single record per CDR3 protein comes from TCRdb applying MiXCR to the reads. The sample includes about 200,000 distinct CDR3 sequences, 40% to 60% of them seen just once. In patients chosen for sequencing, flow cytometry had shown CD8+CD57+ cell expansion. Input material: sorted CD4+, CD8+, or CD8+CD57+ T cells (not recorded which) from PBMCs. The source is a human donor with aplastic anemia.

This rearrangement joins TRBV6-1 to TRBJ2-1; 15 bases align to TRBD2. The trim removed 1 base at V and 5 bases at J, leaving 9 bases unmatched. The CDR3 is made up of 19 amino acids. Germline lookup yields CDR1 MNHNS and CDR2 SASEGT. In DNA, the CDR3 is TGTGCCAGCAGTGAAGACTATTTTGGACTAGCGGGGGGGCACAATGAGCAGTTCTTC. It translates to CASSEDYFGLAGGHNEQFF.

The chain combines TRBV10-3 with TRBJ2-7; no reliable D call. From germline, CDR1 is ENHRY and CDR2 SYGVKD. This CDR3 has 11 residues. The germline V and J ends were trimmed by 5 bases and 0 bases, with 2 bases remaining between them. The CDR3 DNA is TGTGCCATCAGTTTCTCCTACGAGCAGTACTTC. Amino acid sequence: CAISFSYEQYF.

This clonotype turned up a few times. This sequence joins TRBV7-6 and TRBJ2-7; maybe TRBD1 (5 bases). CDR1 is SGHVS, CDR2 FNYEAQ, per germline. The CDR3 is made up of 14 amino acids. V lost 4 bases and J 0 bases, leaving 10 bases between the germline ends. The chain's CDR3 is CASSSGDSSYEQYF. DNA for the CDR3: TGTGCCAGCAGCTCCGGTGACAGCTCCTACGAGCAGTACTTC.

This clonotype was observed once. This chain connects TRBV15 to TRBJ2-5, with unresolved D. The germline V gene encodes CDR1 LNHNV and CDR2 YYDKDF (reference sequence). V was pared by 1 base and J by 1 base, with 10 bases between. This CDR3 contains 15 residues. CDR3 sequence: CATSRGDAAQETQYF. The CDR3 DNA is TGTGCCACCAGCAGAGGTGACGCGGCCCAAGAGACCCAGTACTTC.

As concerns this clonotype: No conserved phenylalanine or tryptophan ends this CDR3, so it is likely a read error. The chain employs TRBV6-5 and TRBJ1-2, with a weak D call TRBD1 (6 bases). The germline V and J ends were trimmed by 2 bases and 10 bases, with 20 bases remaining between them. From germline, CDR1 is MNHEY and CDR2 SVGAGI. The CDR3 covers 15 residues. The DNA of the CDR3 is TGTGCCAGCAGTTACGCCGGACAGCTTGGGGATCCCTACACCTCC. Translated: CASSYAGQLGDPYTS.

At least ten counts were recorded for this clonotype. The V and J genes are TRBV7-8 and TRBJ2-1, with D tentatively TRBD1 or TRBD2 (5 bases each). Trimming shortened V by 7 bases and J by 10 bases, and 14 bases separated the two germline ends. Germline V CDR1 and CDR2: SGHVS, FQNEAQ. The CDR3 contains 12 residues. CDR3 protein: CASTQRGAEQFF. The CDR3 coding sequence is TGTGCCAGCACCCAGAGGGGAGCGGAGCAGTTCTTC.

This chain connects TRBV29-1 to TRBJ2-1, with no clear D. V dropped 3 bases and J dropped 4 bases, with 10 bases sitting between them. This CDR3 region has 13 residues. Germline V gene sequence: CDR1 SQVTM, CDR2 ANQGSEA. CDR3 loop: CSVDRPNYNEQFF. CDR3 DNA: TGCAGCGTTGATCGGCCAAATTACAATGAGCAGTTCTTC.